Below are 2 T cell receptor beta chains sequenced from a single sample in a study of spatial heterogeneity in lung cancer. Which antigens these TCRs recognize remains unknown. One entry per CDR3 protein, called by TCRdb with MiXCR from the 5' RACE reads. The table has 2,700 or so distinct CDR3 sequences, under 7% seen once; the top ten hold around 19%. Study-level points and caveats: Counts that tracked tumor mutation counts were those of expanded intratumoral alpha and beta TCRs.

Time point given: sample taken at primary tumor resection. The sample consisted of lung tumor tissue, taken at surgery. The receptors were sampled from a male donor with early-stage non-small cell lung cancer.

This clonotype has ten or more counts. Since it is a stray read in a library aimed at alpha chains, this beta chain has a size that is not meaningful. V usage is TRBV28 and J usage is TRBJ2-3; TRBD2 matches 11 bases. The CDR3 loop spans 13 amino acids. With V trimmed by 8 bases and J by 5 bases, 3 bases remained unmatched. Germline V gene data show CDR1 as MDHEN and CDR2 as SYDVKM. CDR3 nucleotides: TGTGCCAGCTTAGCGGGAGGGATAGATACGCAGTATTTT. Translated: CASLAGGIDTQYF.

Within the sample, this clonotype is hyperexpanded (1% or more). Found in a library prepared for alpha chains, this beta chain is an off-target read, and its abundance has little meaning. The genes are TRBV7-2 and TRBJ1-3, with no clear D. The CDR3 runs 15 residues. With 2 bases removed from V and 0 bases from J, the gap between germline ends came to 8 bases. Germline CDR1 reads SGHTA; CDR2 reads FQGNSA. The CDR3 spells CASSLSAGSGNTIYF. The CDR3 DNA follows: TGTGCCAGCAGCTTAAGTGCAGGCTCTGGAAACACCATATATTTT. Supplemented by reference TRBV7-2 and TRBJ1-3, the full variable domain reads GAGVSQSPSNKVTEKGKDVELRCDPISGHTALYWYRQSLGQGLEFLIYFQGNSAPDKSGLPSDRFSAERTGGSVSTLTIQRTQQEDSAVYLCASSLSAGSGNTIYFGEGSWLTVV.